The 10 T cell receptor beta chains reported below all come from one sample, sequenced in a study of cytomegalovirus exposure and HLA in healthy donors (dated by TCRdb to 2015 to 2018). Receptor libraries were prepared by the immunoSEQ multiplex PCR assay. For the multiplex PCR, a mixture combining 60 forward primers for TCR Vbeta segments and 13 reverse primers for TCR Jbeta segments was used. TCRdb took over this immuneACCESS table, retaining in-frame rearrangements with V and J assigned. Such tables are incomplete; in checked studies, under half of the missing clones stem from an unresolved V gene, and the remainder is unexplained. Counted in this sample were about 150,000 clones; roughly 82% of them appeared once. The top ten constitute 6.6% of the sample. Sequenced input: PBMCs. The receptors shown here come from a woman between 45 and 60 years old in good health and CMV-seropositive.

The V and J genes are TRBV10-2 and TRBJ1-1; 7 nucleotides line up with TRBD1. The CDR3 runs 12 residues. Germline CDR1 and CDR2: WSHSY and SAAADI. Trimming removed 7 bases from V and 2 bases from J; junction bases left unmatched: 1. The CDR3 protein is CASTGGNTEAFF. In nucleotides, the CDR3 is TGCGCCAGCACAGGGGGTAACACTGAAGCTTTCTTT.

The chain joins TRBV25-1 to TRBJ1-1; D not certain. V lost 4 bases and J lost 3, with 9 bases in between. Germline CDR1 is MGHDK and CDR2 is SYGVNS. The CDR3 spans 13 residues. The CDR3 DNA follows: TGTGCCAGCAGTGGGCCGTTGGACACTGAAGCTTTCTTT. Its translation is CASSGPLDTEAFF.

This chain joins TRBV2 and TRBJ1-2; D uncertain. Germline lookup yields CDR1 SNHLY and CDR2 FYNNEI. The CDR3 runs 11 residues. V gave up 0 bases and J gave up 12 bases, with 8 bases separating them. In nucleotides, the CDR3 is TGTGCCAGCAGTGAAGCGCCGGTTAACACCTTC. This sequence encodes CASSEAPVNTF.

The CDR3 region has the DNA TGTGCCAGCAGTGAATTTTGGAAGGGGGACGCTGAAGCTTTCTTT. This gives the protein CASSEFWKGDAEAFF. The J gene is TRBJ1-1, the V gene TRBV2, with D possibly being TRBD1 (6 bases). The germline V and J ends were trimmed by 2 bases and 6 bases, with 16 bases remaining between them. CDR3 length: 15 amino acids. Germline values: CDR1 SNHLY, CDR2 FYNNEI.

This clone has just one count. The chain couples TRBV19 to TRBJ2-2; tentative D call: TRBD1 (5 bases). In germline, CDR1 is LNHDA, CDR2 SQIVND (reference sequence). The CDR3 sequence is 15 residues long. Between the trimmed V and J ends, which lost 2 bases and 2 bases, there was a span of 9 bases. The CDR3 sequence: CASSIQGVNTGELFF. The CDR3, as DNA: TGTGCCAGTAGTATACAAGGGGTTAACACCGGGGAGCTGTTTTTT.

Points on this clone: The junction does not match germline at one end; this may be a read error. This sequence joins TRBV5-1 and TRBJ2-7; 9 nucleotides match TRBD1. The CDR3 is 15 residues long. In germline, CDR1 is SGHRS, CDR2 YFSETQ. The CDR3 DNA reads TGTGCCAGCAGCTTGAAGGGACAGGGTGCCTACGAGCAGTACTTC. It is translated as CASSLKGQGAYEQYF. Full variable domain (rest looked up from reference TRBV5-1 and TRBJ2-7): KAGVTQTPRYLIKTRGQQVTLSCSPISGHRSVSWYQQTPGQGLQFLFEYFSETQRNKGNFPGRFSGRQFSNSRSEMNVSTLELGDSALYLCASSLKGQGAYEQYFGPGTRLTVT.

The V call is TRBV6-1, the J call TRBJ2-2, with a weak D call TRBD2 (5 bases). Per the germline V gene, CDR1 is MNHNS and CDR2 is SASEGT. Trimming removed 2 bases at V and 7 bases at J, with 8 bases between. This CDR3 comprises 13 residues. The CDR3 here is CASSETRSGELFF. DNA for the CDR3: TGTGCCAGCAGTGAAACTAGGAGCGGGGAGCTGTTTTTT.

The chain is built from TRBV14 and TRBJ1-2, with a tentative D call TRBD1 (5 bases). Germline lookup yields CDR1 SGHDN and CDR2 FVKESK. The CDR3 sequence is 13 residues long. Trimming removed 4 bases from V and 7 bases from J, with 13 bases in between. CDR3 region: CASSLSRQLGYTF. The CDR3 nucleotides read TGTGCCAGCAGCCTCAGCCGACAGCTTGGCTACACCTTC.

The chain employs TRBV7-9 and TRBJ2-1; 7 bases agree with TRBD1. CDR1 and CDR2 from the germline V gene are SEHNR and FQNEAQ (reference sequence). V dropped 7 bases and J dropped 5; count of bases not matched to a gene: 11. The CDR3 is 15 amino acids. In DNA, the CDR3 is TGTGCCAGCATCCCGGACAGGACGGAGGACAATGAGCAGTTCTTC. Translating it yields CASIPDRTEDNEQFF.

The V call is TRBV4-1, the J call TRBJ1-6; D is unclear. Between the trimmed V and J ends, which lost 0 bases and 0 bases, there was a span of 18 bases. The V gene's germline CDR1 is MGHRA and CDR2 YSYEKL. This CDR3 comprises 20 residues. CDR3 region: CASSQEEMRGYSSYNSPLHF. In DNA form, the CDR3 reads TGCGCCAGCAGCCAAGAAGAGATGCGGGGATACAGCTCCTATAATTCACCCCTCCACTTT.